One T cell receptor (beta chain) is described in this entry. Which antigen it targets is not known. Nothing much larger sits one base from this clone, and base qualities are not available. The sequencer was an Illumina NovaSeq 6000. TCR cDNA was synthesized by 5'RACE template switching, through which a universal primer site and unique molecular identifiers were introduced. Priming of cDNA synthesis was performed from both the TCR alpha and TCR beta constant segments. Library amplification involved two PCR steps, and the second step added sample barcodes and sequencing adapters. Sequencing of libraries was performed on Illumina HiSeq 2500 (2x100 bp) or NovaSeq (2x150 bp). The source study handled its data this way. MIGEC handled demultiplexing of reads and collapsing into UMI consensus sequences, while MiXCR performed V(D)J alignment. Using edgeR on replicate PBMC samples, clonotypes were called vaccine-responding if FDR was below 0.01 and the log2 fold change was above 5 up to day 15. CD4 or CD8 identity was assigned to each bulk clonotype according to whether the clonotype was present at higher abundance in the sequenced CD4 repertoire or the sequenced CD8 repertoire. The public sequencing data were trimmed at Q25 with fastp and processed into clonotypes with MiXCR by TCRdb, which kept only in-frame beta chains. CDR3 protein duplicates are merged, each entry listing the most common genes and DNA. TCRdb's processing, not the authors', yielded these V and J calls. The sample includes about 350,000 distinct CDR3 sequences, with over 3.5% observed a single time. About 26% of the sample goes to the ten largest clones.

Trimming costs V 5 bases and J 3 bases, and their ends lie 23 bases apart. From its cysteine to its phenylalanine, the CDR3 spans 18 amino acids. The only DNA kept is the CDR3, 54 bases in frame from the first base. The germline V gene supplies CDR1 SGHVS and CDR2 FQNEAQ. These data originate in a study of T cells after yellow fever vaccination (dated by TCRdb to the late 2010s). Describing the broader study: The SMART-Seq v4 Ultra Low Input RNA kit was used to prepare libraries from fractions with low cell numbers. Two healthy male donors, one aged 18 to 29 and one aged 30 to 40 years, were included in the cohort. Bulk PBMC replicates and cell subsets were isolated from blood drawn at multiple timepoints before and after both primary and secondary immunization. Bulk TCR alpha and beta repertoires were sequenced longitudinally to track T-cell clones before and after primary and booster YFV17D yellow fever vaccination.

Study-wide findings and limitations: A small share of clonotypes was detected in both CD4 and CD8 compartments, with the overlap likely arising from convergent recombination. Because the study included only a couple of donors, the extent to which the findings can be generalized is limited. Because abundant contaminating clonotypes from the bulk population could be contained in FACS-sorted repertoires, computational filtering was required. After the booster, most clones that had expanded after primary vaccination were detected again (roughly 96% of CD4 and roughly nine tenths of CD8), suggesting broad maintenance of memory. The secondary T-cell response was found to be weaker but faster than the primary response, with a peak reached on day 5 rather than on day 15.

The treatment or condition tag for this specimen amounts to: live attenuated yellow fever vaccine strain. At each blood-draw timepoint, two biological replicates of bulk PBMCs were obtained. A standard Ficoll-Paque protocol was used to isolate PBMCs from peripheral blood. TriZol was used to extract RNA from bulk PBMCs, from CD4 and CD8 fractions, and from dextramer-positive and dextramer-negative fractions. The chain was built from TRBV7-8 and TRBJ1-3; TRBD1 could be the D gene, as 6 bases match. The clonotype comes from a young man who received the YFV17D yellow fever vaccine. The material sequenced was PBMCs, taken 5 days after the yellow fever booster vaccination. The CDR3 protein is CASSLIQGGGISGNTIYF. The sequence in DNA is TGTGCCAGCAGCCTAATCCAGGGAGGGGGTATAAGTGGAAACACCATATATTTT. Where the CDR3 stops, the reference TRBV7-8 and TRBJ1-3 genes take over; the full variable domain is GAGVSQSPRYKVAKRGQDVALRCDPISGHVSLFWYQQALGQGPEFLTYFQNEAQLDKSGLPSDRFFAERPEGSVSTLKIQRTQQEDSAVYLCASSLIQGGGISGNTIYFGEGSWLTVV.